These 26 T cell receptor beta chains were sequenced from one sample in a study of T cell responses to AZD1222 COVID-19 vaccine. Data came from immunoSEQ multiplex PCR; TCRdb stores just in-frame clones and leaves some out. The repertoire holds around 95,000 clones, with around nine tenths as singletons. Sequenced material: peripheral blood, taken on day 0 of AZD1222 vaccination. The receptors were gathered from an adult in good health.

In this sample, this clone turned up a few times. The chain uses TRBV6-5 and TRBJ1-1; tentative D call: TRBD1 (5 bases). Trimming left V 8 bases short and J 0 bases short, with 16 bases between. Germline lookup yields CDR1 MNHEY and CDR2 SVGAGI. This CDR3 has 15 residues. The CDR3 coding sequence is TGTGCCAGCCGAATCCAGACAGCCATGAACACTGAAGCTTTCTTT. Translating gives CASRIQTAMNTEAFF.

The V call is TRBV3-1 (or the pseudogene TRBV3-2), the J call TRBJ1-1; D gene ambiguous. The V gene's germline CDR1 is LGHDT and CDR2 YNNKEL (reference sequence). This CDR3 comprises 16 residues. Between the trimmed V and J ends, which lost 0 bases and 3 bases, there was a span of 14 bases. CDR3 coding DNA: TGTGCCAGCAGCCAAGATAGAACCGGGATCCACACTGAAGCTTTCTTT. Its translation: CASSQDRTGIHTEAFF.

This chain uses TRBV6-5 with TRBJ1-6; D not certain. The V end lost 6 bases, the J end lost 9 bases, and 9 bases lay between the germline ends. The germline CDR1 and CDR2 sequences are MNHEY and SVGAGI. The CDR3 loop spans 12 amino acids. The DNA for the CDR3 is TGTGCCAGCAGGCTAGCCGGTTCACCCCTCCACTTT. Protein sequence: CASRLAGSPLHF.

The chain uses TRBV12-3 or TRBV12-4 and TRBJ2-5, with unresolved D. V gave up 5 bases and J gave up 5 bases, with 12 bases separating them. The CDR3 contains 13 residues. CDR3: CASSLATKETQYF. DNA for the CDR3: TGTGCCAGCAGTCTGGCGACCAAGGAGACCCAGTACTTC.

The V gene is TRBV5-1, the J gene TRBJ1-1, with D uncertain. The CDR3 consists of 14 residues. V lost 1 base and J lost 3, with 10 bases in between. CDR1 is SGHRS and CDR2 is YFSETQ in the germline V gene. In DNA, the CDR3 is TGCGCCAGCAGCTTGTTGTCCGGCCACACTGAAGCTTTCTTT. Its translation: CASSLLSGHTEAFF. The whole variable domain, filled in from reference TRBV5-1 and TRBJ1-1, reads KAGVTQTPRYLIKTRGQQVTLSCSPISGHRSVSWYQQTPGQGLQFLFEYFSETQRNKGNFPGRFSGRQFSNSRSEMNVSTLELGDSALYLCASSLLSGHTEAFFGQGTRLTVV.

This clone has more than one count but fewer than ten. V is TRBV12-3 or TRBV12-4 and J is TRBJ2-4, with no clear D. The CDR3 spans 12 residues. Deletions cut 6 bases from V and 9 bases from J, with 12 bases between. CDR3 amino acids: CASRTGSRIQYF. The CDR3 DNA reads as TGTGCCAGCAGGACGGGTTCCCGCATTCAGTACTTC.

The J gene is TRBJ2-3, the V gene TRBV5-8; the match to TRBD2 covers 7 bases. The CDR3 is 14 residues long. With 4 bases clipped from V and 0 bases from J, the junction kept 2 bases outside the gene matches. Germline CDR1 reads SGHTS; CDR2 reads YDEGEE. The CDR3 bases are TGTGCCAGCAGCCGAGCGGGAAGCACAGATACGCAGTATTTT. Its translation is CASSRAGSTDTQYF.

There are a few counts of this clone. J is TRBJ1-6 and V is TRBV7-9, with a tentative D call TRBD1 (5 bases). This CDR3 is built from 14 residues. CDR1 is SEHNR and CDR2 is FQNEAQ in the germline V gene (reference sequence). The V end lost 3 bases, the J end lost 9 bases, and 12 bases lay between the germline ends. The CDR3 DNA sequence: TGTGCCAGCAGCTTCGGCAGGGAGGTTTCACCCCTCCACTTT. Translation: CASSFGREVSPLHF.

J is TRBJ1-1 and V is TRBV7-8; the match to TRBD1 covers 9 bases. The CDR3 is 15 amino acids. CDR1 and CDR2 (germline): SGHVS, FQNEAQ. Trimming cost V 3 bases and J 6 bases; bases outside gene matches: 8. CDR3 protein: CASSLQGQGFPEAFF. Here the CDR3 DNA reads TGTGCCAGCAGCTTGCAGGGACAGGGCTTTCCTGAAGCTTTCTTT.

The chain uses TRBV30 and TRBJ2-1, with a weak D call TRBD2 (5 bases). CDR1 is GTSNPN and CDR2 is SVGIG in the germline V gene (reference sequence). This CDR3 is 12 amino acids long. The ends were cut back, 3 bases at V and 9 bases at J, with 12 bases in the middle. The CDR3 protein is CAWRTSGGEQFF. CDR3 sequence (DNA): TGTGCCTGGAGAACGAGCGGCGGTGAGCAGTTCTTC.

The genes are TRBV6-6 and TRBJ1-5; D is possibly TRBD1 (5 bases). The CDR3 loop spans 14 amino acids. Germline V gene data show CDR1 as MNHNY and CDR2 as SVGAGI (reference sequence). V dropped 7 bases and J dropped 2 bases, with 12 bases sitting between them. The CDR3 here is CASTQGWGNQPQHF. In DNA, the CDR3 is TGTGCCAGCACTCAGGGATGGGGCAATCAGCCCCAGCATTTT.

The chain is built from TRBV11-2 and TRBJ2-1, with 8 bases identical to TRBD2. Trimming took 4 bases from V and 5 from J; bases not matched to a gene: 13. Germline V gene lookup returns CDR1 SGHAT and CDR2 FQNNGV. CDR3 length: 17 residues. The CDR3 region is CASSSDRLAGTHNEQFF. DNA of the CDR3: TGTGCCAGCAGCTCCGACCGATTAGCGGGAACCCACAATGAGCAGTTCTTC.

This sequence joins TRBV30 and TRBJ1-3; 10 bases align to TRBD1. CDR1 is GTSNPN and CDR2 is SVGIG in the germline V gene (reference sequence). The CDR3 is 16 amino acids. V gave up 2 bases and J gave up 0 bases; unmatched junction bases: 4. CDR3 residues: CAWSYWTGGSGNTIYF. In nucleotides, the CDR3 is TGTGCCTGGAGTTATTGGACAGGGGGCTCTGGAAACACCATATATTTT.

The chain employs TRBV6-1 and TRBJ2-7, with TRBD1 matching over 10 bases. The V and J ends lost 2 bases and 4 bases, in that order; junction bases with no gene match: 8. In germline, CDR1 is MNHNS, CDR2 SASEGT. The CDR3 covers 16 residues. Here the CDR3 reads CASSESGDRGRYEQYF. For the CDR3, the DNA is TGTGCCAGCAGTGAAAGTGGGGACAGGGGTAGGTACGAGCAGTACTTC.

The genes are TRBV7-3 and TRBJ2-7; 8 bases match TRBD1. CDR1 is SGHTA and CDR2 is FQGTGA in the germline V gene. V dropped 5 bases and J dropped 6; count of bases not matched to a gene: 6. The CDR3 spans 13 residues. CDR3 protein: CASSPRQGLEQYF. In DNA form, the CDR3 reads TGTGCCAGCAGCCCACGACAGGGGCTCGAGCAGTACTTC.

This clone is a singleton in its sample. V usage is TRBV28 and J usage is TRBJ2-7, with 7 bases matching TRBD1. Germline assignment: CDR1 MDHEN and CDR2 SYDVKM. CDR3 length: 15 residues. With 6 bases clipped from V and 4 bases from J, the junction kept 12 bases outside the gene matches. CDR3 sequence: CASSPLGDRGYEQYF. As DNA, the CDR3 is TGTGCCAGCAGCCCCCTAGGGGACAGAGGGTACGAGCAGTACTTC.

The chain has TRBV10-3 and TRBJ2-3; D is ambiguous. V was shortened by 0 bases and J by 2 bases, with 6 bases between the two germline ends. This CDR3 has 14 amino acids. In germline, CDR1 is ENHRY, CDR2 SYGVKD. The CDR3 region is CAISESDNTDTQYF. The CDR3 bases are TGTGCCATCAGTGAGTCGGATAACACAGATACGCAGTATTTT.

J is TRBJ2-7 and V is TRBV11-3; 8 nucleotides align to TRBD1. Germline CDR1 SGHNT, CDR2 YENEEA. The length of the CDR3 is 15 residues. Trimming removed 4 bases from V and 2 bases from J; junction bases left unmatched: 7. This CDR3 reads CASSSGTGGTYEQYF. In nucleotides, the CDR3 is TGTGCCAGCAGCTCCGGGACAGGAGGCACCTACGAGCAGTACTTC.

The rearrangement uses TRBV18 and TRBJ1-5; perhaps TRBD1 as D (5 bases). In germline, CDR1 is KGHSH, CDR2 LQKENI. The V and J ends lost 4 bases and 1 base respectively, with 11 bases between them. The CDR3 is made up of 15 amino acids. The CDR3: CASSQDMISNQPQHF. The CDR3 DNA follows: TGTGCCAGCTCACAGGACATGATAAGCAATCAGCCCCAGCATTTT.

V and J are TRBV1 and TRBJ2-1; TRBD1 reflects the table's D call only, with no check against the DNA. TRBV1 is a known pseudogene. This CDR3 has 17 amino acids. CDR3 amino acids: CTSSRAGGRSSYNEQFF. Here the CDR3 DNA reads TGCACCAGCAGCCGGGCAGGGGGCCGGTCCTCCTACAATGAGCAGTTCTTC.

The rearrangement joins TRBV6-2 or TRBV6-3 to TRBJ1-1; 7 nucleotides match TRBD1. Germline CDR1 reads MNHEY; CDR2 reads SVGEGT. The CDR3 consists of 18 residues. Germline trimming cut 6 bases from V and 3 bases from J; bases unmatched to any gene: 19. The chain's CDR3 is CASSRSRLYRDSYTEAFF. CDR3 DNA sequence: TGTGCCAGCAGCCGTAGCAGACTTTACCGGGACAGCTACACTGAAGCTTTCTTT.

This clone has only one observation. This CDR3 is CALQGRTSGYTF. For the CDR3, the DNA is TGTGCCCTACAGGGCAGGACGAGTGGCTACACCTTC. V and J are TRBV7-2 and TRBJ1-2, with D possibly matching TRBD1 (6 bases). This CDR3 contains 12 residues. Germline CDR1 SGHTA, CDR2 FQGNSA. Trimming cost V 11 bases and J 7 bases, with 17 bases left between them.

CDR3: CASSQDLGGNTEAFF. The CDR3 DNA sequence: TGTGCCAGCAGCCAAGATCTCGGCGGAAACACTGAAGCTTTCTTT. The chain uses TRBV4-2 and TRBJ1-1; D uncertain. V lost 0 bases, J lost 2 bases, and 10 bases lay in between. In germline, CDR1 is LGHNA, CDR2 YNFKEQ. The CDR3 sequence is 15 residues long.

This clone was recorded once. Other DNA sequences from this sample encode an identical CDR3 as well. This sequence joins TRBV5-1 and TRBJ2-7; no firm D call. V was clipped by 2 bases and J by 1 base, with 4 bases between them. This CDR3 is built from 12 residues. Germline V gene sequence: CDR1 SGHRS, CDR2 YFSETQ. CDR3 amino acids: CASSLPSYEQYF. The CDR3, as DNA: TGCGCCAGCAGCTTACCTTCCTACGAGCAGTACTTC. The variable domain in full, completed from reference TRBV5-1 and TRBJ2-7, reads KAGVTQTPRYLIKTRGQQVTLSCSPISGHRSVSWYQQTPGQGLQFLFEYFSETQRNKGNFPGRFSGRQFSNSRSEMNVSTLELGDSALYLCASSLPSYEQYFGPGTRLTVT.

V is TRBV5-1 and J is TRBJ1-1; TRBD1 matches at 7 bases. V shed 2 bases and J 4 bases; nucleotides not matched to a gene: 2. Germline V gives CDR1 SGHRS, CDR2 YFSETQ. CDR3 size: 13 residues. The CDR3 sequence is CASSFRGPTEAFF. The CDR3 nucleotides read TGCGCCAGCAGCTTTAGGGGGCCCACTGAAGCTTTCTTT.

V is TRBV19 and J is TRBJ2-7, with 7 bases aligning to TRBD2. V lost 4 bases to trimming and J lost 3 bases; unmatched junction nucleotides: 3. Germline CDR1 is LNHDA and CDR2 is SQIVND (reference sequence). CDR3 length equals 13 residues. This chain's CDR3 is CASSKASGYEQYF. For the CDR3, the DNA is TGTGCCAGTAGTAAGGCTAGCGGCTACGAGCAGTACTTC.